This passage covers 14 T cell receptor beta chains from one sample sequenced in a study of T cells in Graves' hyperthyroidism and ophthalmopathy. Amplification targeted TCR beta CDR3 regions from RNA transcripts. The HTBI set primed first-round TCR CDR3 RT-PCR. TCRdb passed the multiplex PCR reads through MiXCR, listing each CDR3 protein once. Of 500,000 or so distinct CDR3 sequences listed, roughly 17% are singletons. Sequencing was carried out using blood. Receptor source: a woman younger than 35 with Graves' ophthalmopathy.

This clonotype was detected many times. V usage is TRBV12-3 or TRBV12-4 and J usage is TRBJ2-1, with 7 positions matching TRBD1. The V gene end was trimmed by 6 bases and the J gene end by 5 bases; junction bases not matched to a gene: 16. This CDR3 contains 17 residues. The CDR3 loop reads CASSSSPPGTVDNEQFF. CDR3 bases: TGTGCCAGCAGCTCCTCCCCCCCTGGGACAGTCGACAATGAGCAGTTCTTC.

At least ten counts were recorded for this clonotype. This chain joins TRBV10-3 and TRBJ2-7; 10 bases align to TRBD2. Germline loops: CDR1 ENHRY, CDR2 SYGVKD. The length of the CDR3 is 14 residues. V trimming: 6 bases; J trimming: 0 bases; junction bases outside the gene matches: 2. This chain's CDR3 is CAIRGLADSYEQYF. CDR3 sequence (DNA): TGTGCCATCAGAGGACTAGCGGACTCCTACGAGCAGTACTTC.

This clonotype was seen at least ten times. The chain links TRBV6-2 or TRBV6-3 to TRBJ2-1; tentatively, D is TRBD2 (6 bases). V was trimmed by 6 bases and J by 3 bases, leaving 12 bases between them. This CDR3 comprises 14 residues. CDR1 is MNHEY and CDR2 is SVGEGT in the germline V gene. CDR3 nucleotides: TGTGCCAGCAGCCGTAATAGCGGCTACAATGAGCAGTTCTTC. Amino acids: CASSRNSGYNEQFF.

This clonotype was observed at least ten times. This rearrangement joins TRBV28 to TRBJ2-1; 9 nucleotides match TRBD2. The trim removed 3 bases at V and 2 bases at J, leaving 2 bases unmatched. This CDR3 spans 15 amino acids. Germline loops: CDR1 MDHEN, CDR2 SYDVKM. The CDR3 DNA reads as TGTGCCAGCAGTTTTGGCGGGAGGGCCTACAATGAGCAGTTCTTC. Its protein product is CASSFGGRAYNEQFF.

This clonotype was counted many times. This sequence joins TRBV7-2 and TRBJ1-6; TRBD1 might be the D (6 bases). The CDR3 is 13 amino acids. Germline assignment: CDR1 SGHTA and CDR2 FQGNSA. V lost 8 bases to trimming and J lost 13 bases, with 18 bases between them. The CDR3 DNA follows: TGTGCCAGCGCGCGGAGGGGGTCCGATCCCCTCCACTTT. It encodes CASARRGSDPLHF. The full variable domain, with the rest looked up from reference TRBV7-2 and TRBJ1-6, is GAGVSQSPSNKVTEKGKDVELRCDPISGHTALYWYRQSLGQGLEFLIYFQGNSAPDKSGLPSDRFSAERTGGSVSTLTIQRTQQEDSAVYLCASARRGSDPLHFGNGTRLTVT.

This chain links TRBV19 with TRBJ2-5, with D perhaps matching TRBD1 or TRBD2 (6 bases each). V was cut by 5 bases and J by 5 bases, with 15 bases left in between. Per germline, CDR1 LNHDA and CDR2 SQIVND (reference sequence). This CDR3 has 14 residues. The CDR3 bases are TGTGCCAGTAGTTCCACCGGGGGCTCGGAGACCCAGTACTTC. Amino acids: CASSSTGGSETQYF.

The CDR3 DNA sequence: TGTGCCAGCAGCCCCTCGAGGATACTGGCTAGCGGGAGAACCGGGGAGCTGTTTTTT. This codes for CASSPSRILASGRTGELFF. The chain is built from TRBV7-9 and TRBJ2-2; 10 nucleotides agree with TRBD2. The CDR3 contains 19 residues. Trimming at V came to 5 bases and at J to 5 bases, leaving 17 bases not matched to a gene. CDR1 is SEHNR, CDR2 FQNEAQ, per germline (reference sequence).

This clonotype was seen at least ten times. The gene calls are TRBV12-3 or TRBV12-4 and TRBJ2-5; possibly TRBD2 for D (6 bases). V dropped 6 bases and J dropped 0 bases, with 11 bases sitting between them. This CDR3 has 14 amino acids. For the CDR3, the DNA is TGTGCCAGCAGGCCGACTAGGTACCAAGAGACCCAGTACTTC. The encoded protein is CASRPTRYQETQYF.

In this sample, this clonotype turned up a few times. This sequence joins TRBV5-6 and TRBJ2-2; D perhaps matches TRBD2 (5 bases). V dropped 2 bases and J dropped 7 bases, with 9 bases sitting between them. Per germline, CDR1 SGHDT and CDR2 YYEEEE. This CDR3 comprises 13 residues. The CDR3 loop is CASSFQGSGELFF. In DNA form, the CDR3 reads TGTGCCAGCAGCTTCCAAGGGAGCGGGGAGCTGTTTTTT.

This clonotype was seen at least ten times. V usage is TRBV7-9 and J usage is TRBJ2-3; D is possibly TRBD1 (5 bases). V was trimmed by 5 bases and J by 4 bases, leaving 19 bases between them. The CDR3 runs to 16 residues. Germline lookup yields CDR1 SEHNR and CDR2 FQNEAQ (reference sequence). CDR3 sequence: CASSQRGRVTADTQYF. DNA for the CDR3: TGTGCCAGCAGCCAAAGGGGCAGGGTAACTGCAGATACGCAGTATTTT. The complete variable domain, with remaining parts taken from reference TRBV7-9 and TRBJ2-3, reads DTGVSQNPRHKITKRGQNVTFRCDPISEHNRLYWYRQTLGQGPEFLTYFQNEAQLEKSRLLSDRFSAERPKGSFSTLEIQRTEQGDSAMYLCASSQRGRVTADTQYFGPGTRLTVL.

Many counts were recorded for this clonotype. The gene calls are TRBV20-1 and TRBJ2-7; possible D gene TRBD1, 5 bases. V lost 6 bases to trimming and J lost 2 bases, with 14 bases between them. The CDR3 loop spans 13 amino acids. CDR1 DFQATT and CDR2 SNEGSKA come from the germline V gene (reference sequence). The CDR3 reads CSAGHFATYEQYF. DNA of the CDR3: TGCAGTGCCGGACATTTCGCCACCTACGAGCAGTACTTC.

This clonotype was detected ten times or more. The V and J genes are TRBV3-1 and TRBJ2-5; TRBD2 might be the D (6 bases). Trimming took off 0 bases at V and 5 bases at J, with 16 bases between the two ends. The CDR3 has 16 amino acids. Germline values: CDR1 LGHDT, CDR2 YNNKEL (reference sequence). As DNA, the CDR3 is TGTGCCAGCAGCCAAGAGGGGCTAGCGAGTCGGGAGACCCAGTACTTC. Residues: CASSQEGLASRETQYF.

A single count supports this clonotype. The chain couples TRBV5-5 to TRBJ1-3; D gene ambiguous. This CDR3 comprises 14 residues. Trimming took 0 bases from V and 0 from J, leaving 4 bases between them. The V gene's germline CDR1 is SGHKS and CDR2 YYEKEE (reference sequence). The CDR3 sequence: CASSLVFSGNTIYF. The CDR3 coding sequence is TGTGCCAGCAGCTTGGTCTTCTCTGGAAACACCATATATTTT.

This clonotype has at least ten counts. CDR3 nucleotide sequence: TGCGCCAGCAGCCCGGACGCAGGGGGTAGGTCACCCCTCCACTTT. It specifies CASSPDAGGRSPLHF. The V and J genes are TRBV5-1 and TRBJ1-6; 7 bases agree with TRBD1. The CDR3 extends over 15 amino acids. Germline V lookup: CDR1 SGHRS, CDR2 YFSETQ. V was pared by 4 bases and J by 10 bases, with 11 bases of the junction left unmatched.